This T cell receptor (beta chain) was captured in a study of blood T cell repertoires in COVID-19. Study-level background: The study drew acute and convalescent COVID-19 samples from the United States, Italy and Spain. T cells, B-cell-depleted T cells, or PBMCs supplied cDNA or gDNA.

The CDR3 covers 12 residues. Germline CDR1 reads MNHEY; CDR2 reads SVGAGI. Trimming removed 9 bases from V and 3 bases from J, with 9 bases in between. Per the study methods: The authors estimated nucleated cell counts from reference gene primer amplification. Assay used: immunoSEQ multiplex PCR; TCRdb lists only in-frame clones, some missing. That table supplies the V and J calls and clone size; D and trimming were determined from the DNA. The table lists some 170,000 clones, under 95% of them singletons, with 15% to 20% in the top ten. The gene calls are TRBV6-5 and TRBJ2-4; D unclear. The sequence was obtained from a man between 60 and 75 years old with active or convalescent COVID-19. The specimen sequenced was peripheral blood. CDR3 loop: CASHPGKNIQYF. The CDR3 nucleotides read TGTGCCAGTCACCCCGGCAAAAACATTCAGTACTTC.